This T cell receptor (beta chain) was sequenced during a study of T cells in Graves' hyperthyroidism and ophthalmopathy. At the level of the study: Staff took peripheral blood when the initial diagnosis was made, before any treatment began. Study results and caveats: The majority of expanded thyroid clonotypes above 0.001 also appeared in blood. Progression to ophthalmopathy was predicted a median of roughly 6.8 months early.

Authors of the study amplified TCR beta CDR3 regions from RNA transcripts. HTBI primers were employed in a first-round RT-PCR of the TCR CDR3. TCRdb re-derived calls from the multiplex PCR reads in MiXCR, one entry per CDR3 protein. The sample consists of fewer than 750,000 distinct CDR3 sequences, more than 14% of them appearing once. As concerns this clonotype: Its antigen is as yet unknown.

The junction had 3 bases not matched to a gene; V was cut back by 6 bases and J by 6 bases. CDR1 SQVTM and CDR2 ANQGSEA come from the germline V gene. The CDR3 consists of 13 residues. The clonotype was recovered from a woman between 50 and 59 years old with Graves' ophthalmopathy. This chain joins TRBV29-1 and TRBJ2-1; 12 bases match TRBD2. The specimen sequenced was blood. The CDR3 loop is CSVSGLAGNEQFF. The CDR3 nucleotides read TGCAGCGTCTCGGGACTAGCGGGCAATGAGCAGTTCTTC.